The rows below give T cell receptor beta chains drawn from one sample of a study of T-cell memory formation after mild COVID-19. TCRdb processed the 5' RACE reads anew with MiXCR; each CDR3 protein has one entry. The repertoire consists of under 550,000 distinct CDR3 sequences, with about 20% occurring once and the leading ten covering around an eighth. Input material: PBMCs or a T cell subset sorted from them (not recorded which). These receptors came from an adult woman who had mild COVID-19 (a few samples of this study predate the infection). Cell type and time point are not known. Both conserved end residues are part of each CDR3. The D gene is left open where the match is weak. Size tells how often a clone was seen (once, few, many) or the class of an expanded clone, and some rows leave it out.

TRBV6-6,NA,TRBJ1-5,NA,CASSDRFNQPQHF,TGTGCCAGCAGCGACAGGTTCAATCAGCCCCAGCATTTT
TRBV20-1,NA,TRBJ2-2,TRBD1,CSARDPRQGEAGELFF,TGCAGTGCTAGAGATCCCCGACAGGGGGAGGCCGGGGAGCTGTTTTTT
TRBV12-3/TRBV12-4,few,TRBJ2-7,NA,CASSFTPPYEQYF,TGTGCCAGCAGTTTCACGCCCCCCTACGAGCAGTACTTC
TRBV9,many,TRBJ2-3,NA,CASSVGPLLGGVADTQYF,TGTGCCAGCAGCGTAGGTCCCCTCCTAGGAGGTGTCGCAGATACGCAGTATTTT
TRBV12-3/TRBV12-4,NA,TRBJ1-3,TRBD1,CASSAPGTGGIGNTIYF,TGTGCCAGCAGTGCTCCCGGGACAGGAGGTATCGGAAACACCATATATTTT
TRBV7-8,NA,TRBJ1-2,TRBD1,CASSSTPGQGYGYTF,TGTGCCAGCAGCTCGACCCCGGGACAGGGCTATGGCTACACCTTC
TRBV5-1,few,TRBJ2-7,NA,CASSLETADYEQYF,TGCGCCAGCAGCTTGGAGACAGCTGACTACGAGCAGTACTTC
TRBV29-1,few,TRBJ1-6,NA,CSVGETGSPLHF,TGCAGCGTTGGGGAAACGGGTTCACCCCTCCACTTT
TRBV12-3/TRBV12-4,NA,TRBJ1-2,NA,CATRLSLFGGYTF,TGTGCCACCCGTCTCAGCCTTTTTGGAGGCTACACCTTC
TRBV19,few,TRBJ2-7,NA,CASSIGAVYEQYF,TGTGCCAGTAGTATAGGGGCCGTCTACGAGCAGTACTTC
TRBV7-6,NA,TRBJ2-7,NA,CASSLVSPGEQYF,TGTGCCAGCAGCTTAGTGAGTCCAGGGGAGCAGTACTTC
TRBV7-9,once,TRBJ2-2,TRBD2,CARPTSGGVNTGELFF,TGTGCCAGGCCTACTAGCGGGGGAGTGAACACCGGGGAGCTGTTTTTT
TRBV2,few,TRBJ2-1,NA,CASSEVLATNEQFF,TGTGCCAGCAGTGAAGTCCTAGCGACTAATGAGCAGTTCTTC
TRBV4-1,few,TRBJ1-1,TRBD1,CASSRDRVMDTNTEAFF,TGCGCCAGCAGCCGGGACAGGGTAATGGACACGAACACTGAAGCTTTCTTT
TRBV12-3/TRBV12-4,NA,TRBJ2-1,NA,CASSSPPVDEQFF,TGTGCCAGCAGTTCTCCTCCAGTCGATGAGCAGTTCTTC
TRBV12-3/TRBV12-4,NA,TRBJ2-5,NA,CASSPPVGEETQYF,TGTGCCAGCAGTCCTCCGGTAGGGGAAGAGACCCAGTACTTC
TRBV3-1,NA,TRBJ2-1,NA,CASSQDGDRYNEQFF,TGTGCCAGCAGCCAAGACGGGGATCGCTACAATGAGCAGTTCTTC
TRBV14,few,TRBJ2-5,NA,CASSNSGAQETQYF,TGTGCCAGCAGCAATTCAGGGGCTCAAGAGACCCAGTACTTC
TRBV6-5,few,TRBJ2-1,TRBD2,CASSYNSGKWYNEQFF,TGTGCCAGCAGTTATAATAGCGGGAAATGGTACAATGAGCAGTTCTTC
TRBV19,few,TRBJ2-6,NA,CASSMPGHSGANVLTF,TGTGCCAGTAGTATGCCAGGACACTCTGGGGCCAACGTCCTGACTTTC
TRBV29-1,few,TRBJ1-1,NA,CSVGGRVSNTEAFF,TGCAGCGTTGGAGGCAGGGTGTCAAACACTGAAGCTTTCTTT
TRBV20-1,few,TRBJ2-1,NA,CSATLDYNEQFF,TGCAGTGCTACCCTTGATTACAATGAGCAGTTCTTC
TRBV3-1,NA,TRBJ2-7,NA,CASSQVDLQPYEQCF,TGTGCCAGCAGCCAAGTCGACCTTCAACCCTACGAGCAGTGCTTC
TRBV29-1,few,TRBJ2-1,NA,CSVDRGIRAPNEQFF,TGCAGCGTTGATCGGGGCATCCGGGCCCCCAATGAGCAGTTCTTC
TRBV2,few,TRBJ2-3,NA,CASSAGRDTQYF,TGTGCCAGCAGTGCGGGGAGGGATACGCAGTATTTT
TRBV20-1,NA,TRBJ1-2,NA,CSASTDYGYTF,TGCAGTGCTAGTACAGACTATGGCTACACCTTC
TRBV9,NA,TRBJ2-7,NA,CASGSGTVTYEQYF,TGTGCCAGCGGCTCGGGGACGGTAACCTACGAGCAGTACTTC